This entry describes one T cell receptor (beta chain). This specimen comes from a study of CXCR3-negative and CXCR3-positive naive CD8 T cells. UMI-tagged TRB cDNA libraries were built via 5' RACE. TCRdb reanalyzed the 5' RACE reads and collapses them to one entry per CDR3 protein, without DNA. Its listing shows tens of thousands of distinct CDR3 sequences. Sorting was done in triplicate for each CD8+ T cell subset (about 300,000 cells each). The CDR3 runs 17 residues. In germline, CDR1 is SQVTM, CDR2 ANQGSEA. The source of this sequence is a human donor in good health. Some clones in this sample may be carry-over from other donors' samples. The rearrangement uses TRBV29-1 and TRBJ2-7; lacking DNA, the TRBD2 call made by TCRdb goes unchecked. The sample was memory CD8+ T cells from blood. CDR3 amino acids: CSVRSGTSGGLTYEQYF.